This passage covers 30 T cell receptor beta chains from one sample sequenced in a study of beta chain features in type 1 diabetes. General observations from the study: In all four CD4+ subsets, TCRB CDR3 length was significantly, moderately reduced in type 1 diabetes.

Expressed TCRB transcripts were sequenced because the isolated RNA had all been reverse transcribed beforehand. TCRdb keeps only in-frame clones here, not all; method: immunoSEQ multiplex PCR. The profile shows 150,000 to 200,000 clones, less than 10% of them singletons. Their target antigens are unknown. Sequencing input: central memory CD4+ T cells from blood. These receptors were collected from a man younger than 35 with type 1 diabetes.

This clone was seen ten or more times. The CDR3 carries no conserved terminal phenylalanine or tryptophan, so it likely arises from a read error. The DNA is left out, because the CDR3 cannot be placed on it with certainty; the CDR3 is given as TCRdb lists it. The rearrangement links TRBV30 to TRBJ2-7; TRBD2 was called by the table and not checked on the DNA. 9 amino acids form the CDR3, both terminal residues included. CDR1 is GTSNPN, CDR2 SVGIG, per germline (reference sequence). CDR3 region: CAWSVSRLG.

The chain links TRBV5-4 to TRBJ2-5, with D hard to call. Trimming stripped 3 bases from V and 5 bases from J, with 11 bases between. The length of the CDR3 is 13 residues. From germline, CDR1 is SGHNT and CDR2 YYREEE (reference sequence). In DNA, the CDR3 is TGTGCCAGCAGCTCCACACCATGGGAGACCCAGTACTTC. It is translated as CASSSTPWETQYF.

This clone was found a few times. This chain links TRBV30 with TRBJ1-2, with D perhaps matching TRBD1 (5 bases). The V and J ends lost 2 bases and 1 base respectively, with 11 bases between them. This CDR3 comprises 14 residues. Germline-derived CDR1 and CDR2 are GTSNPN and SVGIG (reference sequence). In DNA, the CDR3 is TGTGCCTGGAGTTTCAGGGTTTATAACTATGGCTACACCTTC. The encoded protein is CAWSFRVYNYGYTF.

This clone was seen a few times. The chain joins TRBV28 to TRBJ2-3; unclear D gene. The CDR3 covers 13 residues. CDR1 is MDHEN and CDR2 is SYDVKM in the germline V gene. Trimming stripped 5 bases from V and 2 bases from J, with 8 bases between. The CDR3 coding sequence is TGTGCCAGCAGTACGACTGTCACAGATACGCAGTATTTT. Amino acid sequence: CASSTTVTDTQYF.

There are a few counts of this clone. The CDR3 spells CASRETVYSNQPQHF. CDR3 DNA sequence: TGCGCCAGCAGAGAAACGGTATATAGCAATCAGCCCCAGCATTTT. J is TRBJ1-5 and V is TRBV4-3; no firm D call. V was pared by 6 bases and J by 0 bases, with 12 bases between. Germline-derived CDR1 and CDR2 are LGHNA and YSLEER. The CDR3 contains 15 residues.

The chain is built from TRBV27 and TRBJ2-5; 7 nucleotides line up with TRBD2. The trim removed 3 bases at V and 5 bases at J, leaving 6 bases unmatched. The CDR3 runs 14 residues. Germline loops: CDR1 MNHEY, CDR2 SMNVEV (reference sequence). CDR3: CASSLRESGETQYF. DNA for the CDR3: TGTGCCAGCAGTTTGCGGGAGAGCGGGGAGACCCAGTACTTC.

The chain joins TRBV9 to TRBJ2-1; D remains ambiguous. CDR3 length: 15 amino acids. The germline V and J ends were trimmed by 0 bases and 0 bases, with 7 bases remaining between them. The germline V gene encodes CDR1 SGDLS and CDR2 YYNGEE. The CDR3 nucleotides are TGTGCCAGCAGCGTAGCCACGAGCTCCTACAATGAGCAGTTCTTC. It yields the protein CASSVATSSYNEQFF.

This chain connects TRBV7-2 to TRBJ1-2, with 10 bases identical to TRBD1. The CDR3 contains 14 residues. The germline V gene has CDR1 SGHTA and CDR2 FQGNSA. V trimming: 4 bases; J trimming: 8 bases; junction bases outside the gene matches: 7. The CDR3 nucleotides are TGTGCCAGCAGCTCAGACAGGGGGCGAGGAGGCTACACCTTC. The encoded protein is CASSSDRGRGGYTF.

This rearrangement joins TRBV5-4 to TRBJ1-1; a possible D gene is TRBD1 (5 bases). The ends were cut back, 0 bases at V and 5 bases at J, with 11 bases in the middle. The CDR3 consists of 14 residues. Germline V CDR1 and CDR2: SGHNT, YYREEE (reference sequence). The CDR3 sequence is CASSLGRVGTEAFF. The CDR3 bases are TGTGCCAGCAGCTTGGGCAGGGTCGGGACTGAAGCTTTCTTT.

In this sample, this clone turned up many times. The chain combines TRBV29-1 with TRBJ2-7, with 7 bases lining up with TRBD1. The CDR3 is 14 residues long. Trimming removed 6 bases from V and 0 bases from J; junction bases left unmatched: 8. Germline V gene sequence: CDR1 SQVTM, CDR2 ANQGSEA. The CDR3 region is CSVSGTAGSYEQYF. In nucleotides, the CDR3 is TGCAGCGTCTCTGGGACAGCTGGCTCCTACGAGCAGTACTTC.

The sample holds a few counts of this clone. This CDR3 is CAWSVLAGAQPQHF. As DNA, the CDR3 is TGTGCCTGGAGTGTACTGGCAGGTGCTCAGCCCCAGCATTTT. The rearrangement links TRBV30 to TRBJ1-5; no reliable D call. The CDR3 consists of 14 residues. The V gene's germline CDR1 is GTSNPN and CDR2 SVGIG (reference sequence). V was trimmed by 0 bases and J by 6 bases, leaving 12 bases between them.

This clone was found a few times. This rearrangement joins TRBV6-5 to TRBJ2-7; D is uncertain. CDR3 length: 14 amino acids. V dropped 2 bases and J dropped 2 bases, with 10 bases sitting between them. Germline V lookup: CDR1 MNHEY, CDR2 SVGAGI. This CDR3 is CASSYIGSAYEQYF. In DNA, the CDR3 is TGTGCCAGCAGTTACATTGGCAGTGCCTACGAGCAGTACTTC.

CDR3 DNA sequence: TGTGCCAGCAGCCTCGGACAGACTAACTCCTACGAGCAGTACTTC. Protein sequence: CASSLGQTNSYEQYF. This chain uses TRBV5-4 with TRBJ2-7, with D perhaps TRBD1 (6 bases). The ends were cut back, 4 bases at V and 0 bases at J, with 14 bases in the middle. This CDR3 comprises 15 residues. From germline, CDR1 is SGHNT and CDR2 YYREEE (reference sequence). Together with reference TRBV5-4 and TRBJ2-7, the CDR3 gives the full variable domain: ETGVTQSPTHLIKTRGQQVTLRCSSQSGHNTVSWYQQALGQGPQFIFQYYREEENGRGNFPPRFSGLQFPNYSSELNVNALELDDSALYLCASSLGQTNSYEQYFGPGTRLTVT.

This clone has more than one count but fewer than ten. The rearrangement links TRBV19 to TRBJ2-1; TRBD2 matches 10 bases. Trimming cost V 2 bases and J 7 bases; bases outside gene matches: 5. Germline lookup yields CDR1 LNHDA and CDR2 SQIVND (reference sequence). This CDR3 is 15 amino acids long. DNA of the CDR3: TGTGCCAGTAGTATAACTAGCGGGAAGAAAAATGAGCAGTTCTTC. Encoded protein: CASSITSGKKNEQFF.

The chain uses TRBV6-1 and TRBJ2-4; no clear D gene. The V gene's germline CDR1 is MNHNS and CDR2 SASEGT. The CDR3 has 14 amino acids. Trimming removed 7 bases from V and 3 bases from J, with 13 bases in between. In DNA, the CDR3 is TGTGCCAGCACCGGAGCTGCTGGCAAAAACATTCAGTACTTC. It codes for CASTGAAGKNIQYF.

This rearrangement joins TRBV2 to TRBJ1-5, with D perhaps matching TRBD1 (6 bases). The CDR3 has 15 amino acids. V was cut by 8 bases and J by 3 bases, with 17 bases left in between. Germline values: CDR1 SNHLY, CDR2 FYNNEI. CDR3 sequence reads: CASDPQGEDNQPQHF. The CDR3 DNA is TGTGCCAGCGACCCACAGGGAGAGGACAATCAGCCCCAGCATTTT.

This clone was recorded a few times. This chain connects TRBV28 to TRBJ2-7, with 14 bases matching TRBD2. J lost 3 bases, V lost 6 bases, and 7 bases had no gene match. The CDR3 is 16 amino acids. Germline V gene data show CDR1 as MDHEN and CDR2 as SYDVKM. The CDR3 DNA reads TGTGCCAGCAGGGGAGGACTAGCGGGAGGCGGCTACGAGCAGTACTTC. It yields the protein CASRGGLAGGGYEQYF. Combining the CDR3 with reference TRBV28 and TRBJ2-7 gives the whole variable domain DVKVTQSSRYLVKRTGEKVFLECVQDMDHENMFWYRQDPGLGLRLIYFSYDVKMKEKGDIPEGYSVSREKKERFSLILESASTNQTSMYLCASRGGLAGGGYEQYFGPGTRLTVT.

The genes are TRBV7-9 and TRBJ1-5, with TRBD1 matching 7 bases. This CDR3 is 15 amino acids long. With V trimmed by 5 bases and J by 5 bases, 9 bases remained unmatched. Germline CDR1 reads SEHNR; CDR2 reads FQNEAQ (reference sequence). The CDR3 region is CASSASTGVHQPQHF. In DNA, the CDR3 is TGTGCCAGCAGCGCATCCACAGGGGTCCATCAGCCCCAGCATTTT. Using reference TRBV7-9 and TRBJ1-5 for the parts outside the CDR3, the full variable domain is DTGVSQNPRHKITKRGQNVTFRCDPISEHNRLYWYRQTLGQGPEFLTYFQNEAQLEKSRLLSDRFSAERPKGSFSTLEIQRTEQGDSAMYLCASSASTGVHQPQHFGDGTRLSIL.

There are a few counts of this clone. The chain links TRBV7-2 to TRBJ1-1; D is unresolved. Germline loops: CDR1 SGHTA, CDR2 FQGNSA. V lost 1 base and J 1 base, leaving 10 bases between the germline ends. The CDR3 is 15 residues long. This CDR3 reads CASSLEGLPNTEAFF. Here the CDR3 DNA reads TGTGCCAGCAGCTTAGAAGGACTGCCGAACACTGAAGCTTTCTTT.

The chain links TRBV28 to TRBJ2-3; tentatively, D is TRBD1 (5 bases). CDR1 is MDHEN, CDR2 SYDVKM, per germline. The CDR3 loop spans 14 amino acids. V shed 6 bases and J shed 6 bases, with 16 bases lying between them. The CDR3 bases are TGTGCCAGCAGCTTGACAGTCTTCACGGATACGCAGTATTTT. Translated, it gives CASSLTVFTDTQYF.

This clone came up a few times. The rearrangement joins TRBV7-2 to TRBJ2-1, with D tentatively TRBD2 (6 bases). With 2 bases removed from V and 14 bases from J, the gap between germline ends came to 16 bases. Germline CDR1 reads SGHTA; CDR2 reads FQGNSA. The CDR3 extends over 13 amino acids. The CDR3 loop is CASSLREAGPKFF. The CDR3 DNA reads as TGTGCCAGCAGCTTAAGGGAAGCGGGCCCCAAGTTCTTC.

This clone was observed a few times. The CDR3 loop is CASSQRTSGYTDTQYF. The CDR3 nucleotides read TGCGCCAGCAGCCAGCGGACTAGCGGTTACACAGATACGCAGTATTTT. This sequence joins TRBV4-3 and TRBJ2-3; 10 nucleotides align to TRBD2. CDR1 is LGHNA, CDR2 YSLEER, per germline. With V trimmed by 3 bases and J by 2 bases, 5 bases remained unmatched. The CDR3 runs 16 residues.

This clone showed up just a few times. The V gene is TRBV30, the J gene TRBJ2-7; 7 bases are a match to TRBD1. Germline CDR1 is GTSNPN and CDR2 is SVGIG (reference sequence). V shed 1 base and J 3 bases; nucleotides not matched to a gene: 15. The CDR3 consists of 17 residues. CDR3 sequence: CAWSETPTGLRSYEQYF. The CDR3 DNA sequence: TGTGCCTGGAGTGAAACCCCGACAGGGCTAAGGAGCTACGAGCAGTACTTC. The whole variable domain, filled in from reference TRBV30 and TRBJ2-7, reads SQTIHQWPATLVQPVGSPLSLECTVEGTSNPNLYWYRQAAGRGLQLLFYSVGIGQISSEVPQNLSASRPQDRQFILSSKKLLLSDSGFYLCAWSETPTGLRSYEQYFGPGTRLTVT.

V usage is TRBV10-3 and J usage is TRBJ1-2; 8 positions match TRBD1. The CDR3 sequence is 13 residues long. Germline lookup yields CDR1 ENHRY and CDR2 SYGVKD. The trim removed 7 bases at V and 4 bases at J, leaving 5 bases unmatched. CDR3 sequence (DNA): TGTGCCATCACCCTTGGACAGGGCTATGGCTACACCTTC. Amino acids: CAITLGQGYGYTF.

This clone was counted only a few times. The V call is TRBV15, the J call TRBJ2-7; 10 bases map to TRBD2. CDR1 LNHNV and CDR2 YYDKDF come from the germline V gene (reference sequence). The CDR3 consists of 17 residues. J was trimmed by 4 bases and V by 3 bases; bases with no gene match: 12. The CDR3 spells CATSSWGKGLASYEQYF. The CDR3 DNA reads TGTGCCACCAGCAGCTGGGGGAAGGGACTAGCGTCTTACGAGCAGTACTTC.

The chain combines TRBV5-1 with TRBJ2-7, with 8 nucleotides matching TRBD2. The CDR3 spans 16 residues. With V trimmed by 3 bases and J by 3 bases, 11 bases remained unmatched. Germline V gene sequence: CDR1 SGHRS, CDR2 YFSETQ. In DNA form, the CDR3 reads TGCGCCAGCAGCTCCGGGTTGACTAGCGCCAACTACGAGCAGTACTTC. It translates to CASSSGLTSANYEQYF.

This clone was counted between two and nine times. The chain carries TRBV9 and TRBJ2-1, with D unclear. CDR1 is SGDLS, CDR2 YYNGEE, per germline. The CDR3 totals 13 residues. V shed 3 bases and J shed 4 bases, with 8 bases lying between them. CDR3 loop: CASSARSYNEQFF. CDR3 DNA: TGTGCCAGCAGCGCGCGCTCTTACAATGAGCAGTTCTTC. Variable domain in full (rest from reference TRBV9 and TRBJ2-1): DSGVTQTPKHLITATGQRVTLRCSPRSGDLSVYWYQQSLDQGLQFLIQYYNGEERAKGNILERFSAQQFPDLHSELNLSSLELGDSALYFCASSARSYNEQFFGPGTRLTVL.

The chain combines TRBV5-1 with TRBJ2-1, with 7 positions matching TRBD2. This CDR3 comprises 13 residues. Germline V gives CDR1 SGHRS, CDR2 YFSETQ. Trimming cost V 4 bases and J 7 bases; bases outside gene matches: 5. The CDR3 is CASSSRGDNEQFF. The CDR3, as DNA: TGCGCCAGCAGCAGCCGGGGGGATAATGAGCAGTTCTTC. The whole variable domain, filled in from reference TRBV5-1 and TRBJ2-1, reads KAGVTQTPRYLIKTRGQQVTLSCSPISGHRSVSWYQQTPGQGLQFLFEYFSETQRNKGNFPGRFSGRQFSNSRSEMNVSTLELGDSALYLCASSSRGDNEQFFGPGTRLTVL.

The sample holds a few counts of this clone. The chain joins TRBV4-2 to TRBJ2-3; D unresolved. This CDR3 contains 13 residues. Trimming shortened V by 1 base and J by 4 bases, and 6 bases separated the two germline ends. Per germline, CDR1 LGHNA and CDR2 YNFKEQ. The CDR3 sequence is CASSQGLADTQYF. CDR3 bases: TGTGCCAGCAGCCAAGGGCTAGCAGATACGCAGTATTTT.

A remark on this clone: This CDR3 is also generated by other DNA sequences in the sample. The CDR3 coding sequence is TGTGCCAGCAGTGAACAGGGCGTTCTTTACGAGCAGTACTTC. Encoded protein: CASSEQGVLYEQYF. V is TRBV2 and J is TRBJ2-7; D might be TRBD1 (5 bases). Between the trimmed V and J ends, which lost 2 bases and 4 bases, there was a span of 12 bases. Germline V gene sequence: CDR1 SNHLY, CDR2 FYNNEI. CDR3 length: 14 residues.